This is a list of T cell receptor beta chains from one sample in a study of T cells after yellow fever vaccination. TCRdb passed the 5' RACE reads through MiXCR, listing each CDR3 protein once. The sample has 350,000 to 450,000 distinct CDR3 sequences; 6% to 8% are singletons. Sequencing was performed on PBMCs, taken 5 days after the yellow fever booster vaccination. The source of these receptors is a man aged 25-45 years who received the YFV17D yellow fever vaccine. Each CDR3 is given with its conserved first and last residue. The order of the fields is V gene, clone size, D gene, J gene, CDR3 DNA, CDR3 protein. The D gene is left open where the match is weak. A row's size may be missing; if present it is once, few, many or a size class.

TRBV11-1	many	.	TRBJ1-2	TGTGCCAGCAGCGAGGACATCTATGGCTACACCTTC	CASSEDIYGYTF
TRBV5-1	.	TRBD1	TRBJ1-6	TGCGCCAGCAGACAAATGACAGGGGATAGGCCCCTCCACTTT	CASRQMTGDRPLHF
TRBV20-1	few	.	TRBJ2-5	TGCAGTGCTGGGGGCGGTCAGGGGGAGACCCAGTACTTC	CSAGGGQGETQYF
TRBV7-2	many	.	TRBJ2-3	TGTGCCAGCAGCCCCCAGGTCCAATTGCAGTATTTT	CASSPQVQLQYF
TRBV7-3	few	.	TRBJ2-3	TGTGCCAGCAGCTTAAGTACGGGACCCACAGATACGCAGTATTTT	CASSLSTGPTDTQYF
TRBV4-3	.	.	TRBJ2-2	TGCGCCAGCAGCCAGTCCCGCGGGACCATCGATCGGGAGCTGTTTTTT	CASSQSRGTIDRELFF
TRBV9	.	.	TRBJ2-7	TGTGCCAGCAGCGTAGATTCTTGGGCCCACGAGCAGTACTTC	CASSVDSWAHEQYF
TRBV29-1	many	.	TRBJ2-3	TGCAGCGTAGGACAGAGCTTCACAGATACGCAGTATTTT	CSVGQSFTDTQYF
TRBV7-3	many	.	TRBJ2-1	TGTGCCAGCAGCTCCCGACTAGGGGGGGTCAATGAGCAGTTCTTC	CASSSRLGGVNEQFF
TRBV29-1	few	TRBD2	TRBJ2-7	TGCAGCATCAGAGGGACTAGCGGGGCCTACGAGCAGTACTTC	CSIRGTSGAYEQYF
TRBV20-1	many	TRBD1	TRBJ1-5	TGCAGTTCCAAACAGGGGAATCAGCCCCAGCATTTT	CSSKQGNQPQHF
TRBV11-2	.	TRBD2	TRBJ2-3	TGTGCCAGCAGCTTAAGGACTAGCGGGAGGGCCCGCACAGATACGCAGTATTTT	CASSLRTSGRARTDTQYF
TRBV29-1	.	TRBD2	TRBJ2-3	TGCAGCGTTGAGGGGACTAGCGGACGGCATGTGGGCACAGATACGCAGTATTTT	CSVEGTSGRHVGTDTQYF
TRBV19	.	.	TRBJ1-1	TGTGCCAGTAGTATAGGCGGCAGTCGAGGCACTGAAGCTTTCTTT	CASSIGGSRGTEAFF
TRBV29-1	many	.	TRBJ1-1	TGCAGCGTTGTCAGGACGACCGCTGAAGCTTTCTTT	CSVVRTTAEAFF
TRBV12-3/TRBV12-4	few	.	TRBJ1-1	TGTGCCAGCAGTTTAGCAGACAGGAACACTGAAGCTTTCTTT	CASSLADRNTEAFF
TRBV6-6	.	.	TRBJ1-5	TGTGCCAGCAACAGGGAGGGCAATCAGCCCCAGCATTTT	CASNREGNQPQHF
TRBV6-2/TRBV6-3	many	.	TRBJ2-6	TGTGCCAGCAGTAGGGTAGGGTCGGCTGGGGCCAACGTCCTGACTTTC	CASSRVGSAGANVLTF
TRBV11-2	many	.	TRBJ2-3	.	CASSPFGRTGFLADTQYF
TRBV7-6	.	TRBD2	TRBJ2-5	TGTGCCAGCAGCCTAATAGCGGGAGCAGAGACCCAGTACTTC	CASSLIAGAETQYF
TRBV7-2	many	.	TRBJ1-1	TGTGCCAGCAGCTTTAGCCCAGGGAGGAACACTGAAGCTTTCTTT	CASSFSPGRNTEAFF
TRBV20-1	few	.	TRBJ2-5	TGCAGTGCCAGATCGCGACTAGTTGTTGAGACCCAGTACTTC	CSARSRLVVETQYF
TRBV20-1	few	TRBD2	TRBJ2-2	TGCAGTGCTAGAGGGACTAGCGGCACCGGGGAGCTGTTTTTT	CSARGTSGTGELFF
TRBV12-3/TRBV12-4	many	TRBD2	TRBJ2-3	TGTGCCAGCACCCTCGGAGTGTGGGAGGGCCGGGATACGCAGTATTTT	CASTLGVWEGRDTQYF
TRBV20-1	.	TRBD1	TRBJ1-6	TGCAGTGCTACGACAGGGGGCCTAAATAATTCACCCCTCCACTTT	CSATTGGLNNSPLHF
TRBV5-1	many	.	TRBJ2-3	TGCGCCAGCAGCGGCAGCCAAACAGATACGCAGTATTTT	CASSGSQTDTQYF
TRBV4-3	many	.	TRBJ2-3	TGCGCCAGCAGCCAAGACAGCACAGATACGCAGTATTTT	CASSQDSTDTQYF
TRBV20-1	few	TRBD1	TRBJ2-2	TGCAGTGCTGGGACAGGGGTGAACACCGGGGAGCTGTTTTTT	CSAGTGVNTGELFF
TRBV20-1	.	.	TRBJ2-7	TGCAGTGCTCCCAAACGGCAGGACGAGCAGTACTTC	CSAPKRQDEQYF
TRBV5-1	many	.	TRBJ1-1	TGCGCCAGCAGCTTGAGACAGTCTCCGATGAACACTGAAGCTTTCTTT	CASSLRQSPMNTEAFF
TRBV5-6	few	.	TRBJ2-7	TGTGCCAGCAGCTTCGTTCGGAACTCCTACGAGCAGTACTTC	CASSFVRNSYEQYF
TRBV28	few	.	TRBJ2-1	TGTGCCGGTCGTCCGAGCTCCTACAATGAGCAGTTCTTC	CAGRPSSYNEQFF
TRBV28	few	.	TRBJ2-7	TGTGCCAGCAGGAGCCCGGTAGAGCAGTACTTC	CASRSPVEQYF
TRBV6-2/TRBV6-3	.	TRBD2	TRBJ2-3	TGTGCCAGCAGTTACGGACTAGCGGGGGACGGAGATACGCAGTATTTT	CASSYGLAGDGDTQYF
TRBV4-3	.	.	TRBJ2-5	TGCGCCAGCAGCCCCGGAGCAGCGAGGGTAGGGGTGGTCCAGTACTTC	CASSPGAARVGVVQYF
TRBV5-1	many	.	TRBJ2-1	TGCGCCAGCAGCTTGGAGGCTAGCGCACACAATGAGCAGTTCTTC	CASSLEASAHNEQFF
TRBV20-1	many	.	TRBJ2-2	TGCAGTGCTAGAGAGACACTCACCGGGGAGCTGTTTTTT	CSARETLTGELFF
TRBV10-3	.	.	TRBJ2-5	TGTGCCACCAGGGAAGACGAGACCCAGTACTTC	CATREDETQYF
TRBV6-5	many	TRBD2	TRBJ2-7	TGTGCCAGCAGTTATTCTCGCCCGGGACTAGCGCTATACGAGCAGTACTTC	CASSYSRPGLALYEQYF
TRBV20-1	.	TRBD1	TRBJ1-6	TGCAGTGCCAGGGGACAGAATAATTCACCCCTCCACTTT	CSARGQNNSPLHF
TRBV6-5	few	.	TRBJ2-1	TGTGCCAGCAGTTTCGGCTTAAATGAGCAGTTCTTC	CASSFGLNEQFF
TRBV19	few	TRBD2	TRBJ2-3	TGTGCCAGTAGGGGACTAGCGGGAGTTGGAGATACGCAGTATTTT	CASRGLAGVGDTQYF
TRBV7-2	many	TRBD2	TRBJ2-7	TGTGCCAGCAGCACGGACGGGGGGAACTACGAGCAGTACTTC	CASSTDGGNYEQYF
TRBV20-1	few	TRBD2	TRBJ2-1	TGCAGTGCTAGACCGGCTAGCGGGAGCAATGAGCAGTTCTTC	CSARPASGSNEQFF
TRBV7-2	.	TRBD2	TRBJ2-4	TGTGCCAGCAGCTTAGGAGGAGTGGCCAGCGGGACAAACATTCAGTACTTC	CASSLGGVASGTNIQYF
TRBV7-8	many	.	TRBJ1-5	TGTGCCAGCAGCTTAATGGGGGGATCGGACAATCAGCCCCAGCATTTT	CASSLMGGSDNQPQHF
TRBV12-3/TRBV12-4	many	TRBD2	TRBJ2-1	TGTGCCAGCAGCCTAGCGGGGGACTCCTACAATGAGCAGTTCTTC	CASSLAGDSYNEQFF
TRBV7-2	many	.	TRBJ2-4	TGTGCCAGCAGCTTTAGGTATCTCGCCAAAAACATTCAGTACTTC	CASSFRYLAKNIQYF
TRBV6-2/TRBV6-3	many	.	TRBJ2-7	TGTGCCAGCAGTTCCCTCCGTCTCTACGAGCAGTACTTC	CASSSLRLYEQYF
TRBV27	.	TRBD1	TRBJ2-4	TGTGCCAGCAGAAAACAGGGGGCGGGCAAAAACATTCAGTACTTC	CASRKQGAGKNIQYF
TRBV20-1	.	.	TRBJ2-1	TGCAGTGCTAGAGGTGTTTTGACCGGGGGGCGTGAAATAAACTACAATGAGCAGTTCTTC	CSARGVLTGGREINYNEQFF
TRBV20-1	few	.	TRBJ2-5	TGCAGCGCTAGTCCCAGCCTAAGTTTAGTCCAAGAGACCCAGTACTTC	CSASPSLSLVQETQYF
TRBV6-1	many	.	TRBJ2-3	TGTGCCAGCAGTCCGCTAGCGCCTAACACAGATACGCAGTATTTT	CASSPLAPNTDTQYF